This T cell receptor beta chain comes out of a study of T cell repertoires in cytomegalovirus infection. Overall study results and limits: Dominant in the ex vivo response were TCR beta clonotypes restricted by HLA-C and specific for CMV. Summed frequency of shared TCR beta families picked out CMV carriers who also had the relevant HLA.

TCRdb processed the reads anew with MiXCR; each CDR3 protein has one entry. The table includes approximately 910,000 distinct CDR3 sequences, approximately 31% detected once. Note on this clonotype: What it recognizes is unknown.

Germline CDR1 and CDR2: SGHNT and YENEEA. CDR3 length: 15 amino acids. Deletions cut 4 bases from V and 1 base from J, with 12 bases between. The source of this sequence is a human donor in good health (CMV status not recorded). Some clones in this sample may be carry-over from other donors' samples. The sequencing used cultured CD8+ T cells from PBMCs, collected from culture after CMV antigen stimulation. The gene calls are TRBV11-3 and TRBJ2-3; possible D gene TRBD1, 6 bases. For the CDR3, the DNA is TGTGCCAGCAGCTCCCAGGGGTCGGGCACAGATACGCAGTATTTT. It translates to CASSSQGSGTDTQYF.